This T cell receptor (beta chain) was sequenced in a study of cytomegalovirus exposure and HLA in healthy donors. The CDR3 runs 17 residues. Trimming shortened V by 0 bases and J by 1 base, and 15 bases separated the two germline ends. From germline, CDR1 is ENHRY and CDR2 SYGVKD. Primers for the PCR totalled 60 Vbeta and 13 Jbeta. Using immunoSEQ multiplex PCR, the repertoire was profiled, and TCRdb retains in-frame clones only, with some absent. This sample carries 100,000 to 150,000 clones, roughly 82% of them seen once, and the ten largest clones take less than 15%. Material: PBMCs. The V call is TRBV10-3, the J call TRBJ1-1, with D perhaps TRBD1 (5 bases). The origin of this receptor is a woman aged 55-69 years in good health and CMV-seropositive. DNA for the CDR3: TGTGCCATCAGTGAGTCGGGGTTTAGAGACAGGAACACTGAAGCTTTCTTT. Its protein product is CAISESGFRDRNTEAFF.